This T cell receptor beta chain was identified during a study of early T cells in non-severe SARS-CoV-2 infection. TCRdb re-derived calls from the 5' RACE reads in MiXCR, one entry per CDR3 protein. The table lists approximately 70,000 distinct CDR3 sequences, roughly 10% of them singletons, with more than 5.5% in the top ten. This clonotype has a count of ten or more. Per the germline V gene, CDR1 is LNHNV and CDR2 is YYDKDF (reference sequence). V lost 0 bases to trimming and J lost 3 bases, with 8 bases between them. This CDR3 spans 14 amino acids. The clonotype originates from an adult who was a healthcare worker with PCR-confirmed SARS-CoV-2 infection or an uninfected control (not recorded which). Material: whole blood. The chain couples TRBV15 to TRBJ2-5; D call uncertain. This CDR3 is CATSREGEEETQYF. The CDR3 region has the DNA TGTGCCACCAGCAGAGAAGGAGAGGAAGAGACCCAGTACTTC.